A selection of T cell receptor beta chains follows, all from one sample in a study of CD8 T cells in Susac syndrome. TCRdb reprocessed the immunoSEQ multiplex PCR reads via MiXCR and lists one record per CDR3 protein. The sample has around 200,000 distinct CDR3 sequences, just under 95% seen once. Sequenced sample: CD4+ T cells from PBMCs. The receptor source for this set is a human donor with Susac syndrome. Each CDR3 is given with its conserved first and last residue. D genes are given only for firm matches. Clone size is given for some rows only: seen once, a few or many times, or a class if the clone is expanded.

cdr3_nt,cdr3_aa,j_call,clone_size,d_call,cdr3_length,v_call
TGTGCCAGCAGCTCCTCTCGCCTCGGGGGCACAGATACGCAGTATTTT,CASSSSRLGGTDTQYF,TRBJ2-3,NA,NA,16,TRBV7-9
TGTGCCAGCAGCCAAGATCCGGCACAGCAAGAGACCCAGTACTTC,CASSQDPAQQETQYF,TRBJ2-5,once,NA,15,TRBV3-1
TGTGCCAGCACCCAAGGGGATACGCAGTATTTT,CASTQGDTQYF,TRBJ2-3,once,NA,11,TRBV6-2/TRBV6-3
TGTGCCAGCAGCTTATGGACGGCGGGATCCAGAAATGAGCAGTTCTTC,CASSLWTAGSRNEQFF,TRBJ2-1,NA,NA,16,TRBV13
TGCAGCGTTCGTCCCCGGAGGACCACCATGGAGACCCAGTACTTC,CSVRPRRTTMETQYF,TRBJ2-5,NA,NA,15,TRBV29-1
TGCGCCAGCAGGAGGACAGGGGCAAAGGAGCAGTACTTC,CASRRTGAKEQYF,TRBJ2-7,NA,TRBD1,13,TRBV5-1
TGTGCCAGCGGCAATCAGGGTTACCAAGAGACCCAGTACTTC,CASGNQGYQETQYF,TRBJ2-5,NA,NA,14,TRBV12-3/TRBV12-4
TGTGCCAGCAGCTTAGCGGTCTTCACAGATACGCAGTATTTT,CASSLAVFTDTQYF,TRBJ2-3,NA,NA,14,TRBV7-8
TGTGCCAGCAGCTTATTAGCCAGGGACGACCAAGGGGAGACCCAGTACTTC,CASSLLARDDQGETQYF,TRBJ2-5,NA,NA,17,TRBV13
TGCAGTGCTAGAGATCTCCTGGAAGAGACCCAGTACTTC,CSARDLLEETQYF,TRBJ2-5,NA,NA,13,TRBV20-1
TGCAGCGTCGATGCCGTGACAGGGGTCAATGAGCAGTTCTTC,CSVDAVTGVNEQFF,TRBJ2-1,NA,TRBD1,14,TRBV29-1
TGTGCCAGCAGCCGGGGACATTCGAACACTGAAGCTTTCTTT,CASSRGHSNTEAFF,TRBJ1-1,NA,NA,14,TRBV5-4
TGCAGTGCTAGGGAACAGGGTAGCGGCTACACCTTC,CSAREQGSGYTF,TRBJ1-2,NA,NA,12,TRBV20-1
TGTGCCAGCAGCCCCGACTTGGCTATGTCCTACGAGCAGTACTTC,CASSPDLAMSYEQYF,TRBJ2-7,NA,NA,15,TRBV7-2
TGTGCCAGCAGCTTGGCTGCGAGCTCCTACAATGAGCAGTTCTTC,CASSLAASSYNEQFF,TRBJ2-1,NA,NA,15,TRBV7-2
TGTGCCAGCAGCCGGGGGACTGGGGCCAACGTCCTGACTTTC,CASSRGTGANVLTF,TRBJ2-6,NA,NA,14,TRBV2
TGCAGTGCTAACTTGAAGTACAATGAGCAGTTCTTC,CSANLKYNEQFF,TRBJ2-1,NA,NA,12,TRBV20-1
TGTGCCAGCAGTTTAGCGTACGGGGCCTACGAGCAGTACTTC,CASSLAYGAYEQYF,TRBJ2-7,NA,NA,14,TRBV12-3/TRBV12-4
TGTGCCAGCAGCGGAATGACAGGCTCTGGGGCCAACGTCCTGACTTTC,CASSGMTGSGANVLTF,TRBJ2-6,NA,NA,16,TRBV7-9
TGTGCCAGCAGCCGGATCACCTACGAGCAGTACTTC,CASSRITYEQYF,TRBJ2-7,NA,NA,12,TRBV11-2
TGTGCCAGCAGTCGCACGTGGGAAGGAAATGGCTACACCTTC,CASSRTWEGNGYTF,TRBJ1-2,once,NA,14,TRBV28
TGCAGTGCTAGATCAGGGACAGGGATCTACGAGCAGTACTTC,CSARSGTGIYEQYF,TRBJ2-7,NA,TRBD1,14,TRBV20-1
TGTGCCAGCAGCTTGGGCAAAGGGGTAGGCTACACCTTC,CASSLGKGVGYTF,TRBJ1-2,NA,NA,13,TRBV13
TGCAGTGCTAGAGATAAGCCCCGGGCAGGGGTGAGACAGCCCCAGCATTTT,CSARDKPRAGVRQPQHF,TRBJ1-5,NA,NA,17,TRBV20-1
TGTGCCAGCAGGAGGGACGAGAGCAATCAGCCCCAGCATTTT,CASRRDESNQPQHF,TRBJ1-5,NA,NA,14,TRBV2
TGCAGTGCGGGGACACAGGGATCGGGGACTGAAGCTTTCTTT,CSAGTQGSGTEAFF,TRBJ1-1,NA,NA,14,TRBV20-1
TGTGCCAGCAGTTCGGGGGACACTGAAGCTTTCTTT,CASSSGDTEAFF,TRBJ1-1,few,NA,12,TRBV28
TGCAGTGCTAGGATACGGGACACAATCTATGGCTACACCTTC,CSARIRDTIYGYTF,TRBJ1-2,NA,NA,14,TRBV20-1
TGTGCCAGCAGCTTTAACGCCCCAGGGACGAACACCGGGGAGCTGTTTTTT,CASSFNAPGTNTGELFF,TRBJ2-2,NA,NA,17,TRBV7-2
TGTGCCAGCAGCCAAGGGACGGTTGGAAACACCATATATTTT,CASSQGTVGNTIYF,TRBJ1-3,NA,NA,14,TRBV3-1
TGCGCCAGCAGCCCTACAGGTCAATCGGTCCAAGAGACCCAGTACTTC,CASSPTGQSVQETQYF,TRBJ2-5,NA,NA,16,TRBV5-1
TGCAGTGCTGGACTAGCGAAAAAGCAGTTCTTC,CSAGLAKKQFF,TRBJ2-1,NA,TRBD2,11,TRBV20-1
TGTGCCAGCAGGCAGGGAACCACAGGGGCTGTTCTGAATGGCTACACCTTC,CASRQGTTGAVLNGYTF,TRBJ1-2,NA,TRBD1,17,TRBV28
TGCAGTGCTAAGGGGGCGAGGGGCTACACCTTC,CSAKGARGYTF,TRBJ1-2,NA,TRBD1,11,TRBV20-1
TGTGCCAGCAGTACGAGGACAGGGAATGGCTACACCTTC,CASSTRTGNGYTF,TRBJ1-2,once,TRBD1,13,TRBV12-3/TRBV12-4
TGTGCCAGCAGCAACCGGGGAGGGAGCAATCAGCCCCAGCATTTT,CASSNRGGSNQPQHF,TRBJ1-5,NA,NA,15,TRBV12-3/TRBV12-4
TGTGCCAGCAGCCCACTAGCGGGAACCACCGGGGAGCTGTTTTTT,CASSPLAGTTGELFF,TRBJ2-2,NA,TRBD2,15,TRBV11-2
TGTGCCAGCTCAAAACCGGGACAGGAAAACATTCAGTACTTC,CASSKPGQENIQYF,TRBJ2-4,NA,TRBD1,14,TRBV18
TGTGCCAGCAGTTCGAGGGGGTCTGGGGCCAACGTCCTGACTTTC,CASSSRGSGANVLTF,TRBJ2-6,NA,NA,15,TRBV6-5
TGCAGTGCGACCTCGGACAGGGGGGGCTACGAGCAGTACTTC,CSATSDRGGYEQYF,TRBJ2-7,NA,TRBD1,14,TRBV20-1
TGTGCCAGCTCACCGGACAGGGTGGTGAATGAGCAGTTCTTC,CASSPDRVVNEQFF,TRBJ2-1,NA,TRBD1,14,TRBV18
TGTGCCAGCAGCCAAGGGGACAGCAGCTCCTATAATTCACCCCTCCACTTT,CASSQGDSSSYNSPLHF,TRBJ1-6,NA,TRBD1,17,TRBV3-1
TGTGCCAGCAGCCACATCAGAGGGGGGAGCAATCAGCCCCAGCATTTT,CASSHIRGGSNQPQHF,TRBJ1-5,NA,NA,16,TRBV4-2
TGTGCCAGCAGCCCACACCCCGTGGGGGTGTACAATGAGCAGTTCTTC,CASSPHPVGVYNEQFF,TRBJ2-1,NA,NA,16,TRBV7-2
TGTGCCTGGAATTTACGGGGCCGGGACACTGAAGCTTTCTTT,CAWNLRGRDTEAFF,TRBJ1-1,NA,NA,14,TRBV30
TGCGCCAGCAGCTTGGGTTCGAAGGGGGACGAGCAGTACTTC,CASSLGSKGDEQYF,TRBJ2-7,NA,NA,14,TRBV5-1
TGTGCCAGCAGTTTCGGGTCAGGGGTGTCACCCCTCCACTTT,CASSFGSGVSPLHF,TRBJ1-6,NA,NA,14,TRBV12-3/TRBV12-4
TGTGCCAGCAGCCCCCTAGCGGGGGCCGAGGAGACCCAGTACTTC,CASSPLAGAEETQYF,TRBJ2-5,NA,TRBD2,15,TRBV9